The T cell receptor (beta chain) described here comes from a study of shared clonotypes between healthy human individuals. Overall study: CD4 naive cells filled three plates per donor, CD4 memory three, CD8 naive two and CD8 memory one.

Of note for this clone: The antigen is undetermined.

Study-level points and caveats: Among a few donors, roughly 5.4% of naive CD4 clonotypes were found in common. Large sequencing depth failed to make sorted-subset sequencing complete, rarefaction showed.

The CDR3 is 13 residues long. Deletions cut 3 bases from V and 2 bases from J, with 7 bases between. CDR1 SGHVS and CDR2 FQNEAQ come from the germline V gene. Around 30,000 T cell genomes (roughly 220 ng DNA) went into each sorted-subset replicate. Repertoires were generated with immunoSEQ multiplex PCR, while TCRdb's copy carries only in-frame clones and drops some. Of a few hundred thousand clones in the sample, under 80% are singletons; the top ten hold around 10%. J is TRBJ2-5 and V is TRBV7-8; D is uncertain. Sequencing was carried out using memory CD4+ T cells sorted from blood. Regarding subset: CD45RA-negative fraction. This TCR came from a young man in good health. Written as DNA, the CDR3 is TGTGCCAGCAGCTTTAACTCTCAAGAGACCCAGTACTTC. It encodes CASSFNSQETQYF.